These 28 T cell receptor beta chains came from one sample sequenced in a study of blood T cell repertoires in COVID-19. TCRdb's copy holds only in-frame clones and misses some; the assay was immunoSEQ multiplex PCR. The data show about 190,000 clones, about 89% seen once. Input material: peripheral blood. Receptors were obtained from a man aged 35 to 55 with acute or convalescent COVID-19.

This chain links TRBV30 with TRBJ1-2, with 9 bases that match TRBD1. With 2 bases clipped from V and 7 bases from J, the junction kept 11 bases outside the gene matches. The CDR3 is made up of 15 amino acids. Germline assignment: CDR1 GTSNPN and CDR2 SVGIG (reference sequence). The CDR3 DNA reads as TGTGCCTGGAGTAACTCCGGGACAGGGTTGTCTGGCTACACCTTC. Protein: CAWSNSGTGLSGYTF.

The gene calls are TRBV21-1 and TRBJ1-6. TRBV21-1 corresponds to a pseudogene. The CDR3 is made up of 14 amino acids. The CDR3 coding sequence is TGTGCCAGCAGCAAAGGGGGGGGAAATTCACCCCTCCACTTT. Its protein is CASSKGGGNSPLHF.

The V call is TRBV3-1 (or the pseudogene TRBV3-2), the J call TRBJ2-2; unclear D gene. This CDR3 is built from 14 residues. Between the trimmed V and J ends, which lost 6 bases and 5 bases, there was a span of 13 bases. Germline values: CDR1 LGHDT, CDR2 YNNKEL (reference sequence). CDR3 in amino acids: CASRRTPRTGELFF. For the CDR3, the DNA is TGTGCCAGCAGACGCACACCCAGGACCGGGGAGCTGTTTTTT.

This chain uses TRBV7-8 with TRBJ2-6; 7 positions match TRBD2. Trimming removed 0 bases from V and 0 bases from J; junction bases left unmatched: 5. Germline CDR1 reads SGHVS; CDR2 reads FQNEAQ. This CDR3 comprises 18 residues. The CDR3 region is CASSLAYGGISGANVLTF. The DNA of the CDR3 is TGTGCCAGCAGCTTAGCATACGGGGGGATCTCTGGGGCCAACGTCCTGACTTTC. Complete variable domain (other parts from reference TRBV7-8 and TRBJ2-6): GAGVSQSPRYKVAKRGQDVALRCDPISGHVSLFWYQQALGQGPEFLTYFQNEAQLDKSGLPSDRFFAERPEGSVSTLKIQRTQQEDSAVYLCASSLAYGGISGANVLTFGAGSRLTVL.

In nucleotides, the CDR3 is TGCGCCAGCAGCTTGGCCGGACAGTACTATGGCTACACCTTC. Amino acid sequence: CASSLAGQYYGYTF. The chain couples TRBV5-1 to TRBJ1-2; D perhaps matches TRBD1 (6 bases). V was cut by 0 bases and J by 3 bases, with 9 bases left in between. The CDR3 covers 14 residues. Germline CDR1 SGHRS, CDR2 YFSETQ.

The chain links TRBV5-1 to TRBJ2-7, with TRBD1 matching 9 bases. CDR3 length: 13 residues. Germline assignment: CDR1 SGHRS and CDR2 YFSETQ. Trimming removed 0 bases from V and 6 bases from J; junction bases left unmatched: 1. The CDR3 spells CASSLGQGGEQYF. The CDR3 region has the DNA TGCGCCAGCAGCTTGGGACAGGGGGGCGAGCAGTACTTC. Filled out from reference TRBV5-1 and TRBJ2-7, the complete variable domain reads KAGVTQTPRYLIKTRGQQVTLSCSPISGHRSVSWYQQTPGQGLQFLFEYFSETQRNKGNFPGRFSGRQFSNSRSEMNVSTLELGDSALYLCASSLGQGGEQYFGPGTRLTVT.

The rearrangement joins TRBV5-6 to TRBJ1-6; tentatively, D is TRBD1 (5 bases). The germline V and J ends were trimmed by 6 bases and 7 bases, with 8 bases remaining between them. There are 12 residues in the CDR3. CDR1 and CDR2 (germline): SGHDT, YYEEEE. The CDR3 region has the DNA TGTGCCAGCAAAGACAGAAATTCACCCCTCCACTTT. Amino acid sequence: CASKDRNSPLHF.

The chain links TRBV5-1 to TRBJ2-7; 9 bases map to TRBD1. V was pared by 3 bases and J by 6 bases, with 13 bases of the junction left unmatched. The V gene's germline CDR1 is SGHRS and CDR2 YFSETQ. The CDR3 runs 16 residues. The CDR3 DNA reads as TGCGCCAGCAGCTCCTCCTTCCGGGACAGGGAGGGCGAGCAGTACTTC. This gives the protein CASSSSFRDREGEQYF.

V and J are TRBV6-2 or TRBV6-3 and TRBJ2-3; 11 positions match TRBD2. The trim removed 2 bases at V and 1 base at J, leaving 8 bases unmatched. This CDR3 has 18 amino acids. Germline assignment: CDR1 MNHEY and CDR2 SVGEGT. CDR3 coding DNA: TGTGCCAGCAGTTACCCTCTGACTAGCGGGGAGGGCACAGATACGCAGTATTTT. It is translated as CASSYPLTSGEGTDTQYF.

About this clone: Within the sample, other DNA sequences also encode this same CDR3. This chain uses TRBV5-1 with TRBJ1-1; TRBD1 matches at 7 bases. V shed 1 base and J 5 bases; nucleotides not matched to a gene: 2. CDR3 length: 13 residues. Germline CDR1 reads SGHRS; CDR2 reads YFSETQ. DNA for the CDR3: TGCGCCAGCAGCTTGACAGGGGTGACTGAAGCTTTCTTT. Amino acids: CASSLTGVTEAFF.

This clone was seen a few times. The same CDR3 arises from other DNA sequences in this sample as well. CDR3 bases: TGTGCCAGCAGCTTCCAGGGTAACTATGGCTACACCTTC. This codes for CASSFQGNYGYTF. This chain connects TRBV5-6 to TRBJ1-2, with a tentative D call TRBD1 (5 bases). The V gene lost 2 bases and the J gene lost 1 base, with 6 bases spanning the gap. The germline V gene has CDR1 SGHDT and CDR2 YYEEEE. The CDR3 runs to 13 residues.

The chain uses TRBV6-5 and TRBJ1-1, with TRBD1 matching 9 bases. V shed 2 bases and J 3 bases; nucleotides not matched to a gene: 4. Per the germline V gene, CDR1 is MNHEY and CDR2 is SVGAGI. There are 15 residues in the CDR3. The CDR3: CASSYEQGAHTEAFF. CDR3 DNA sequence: TGTGCCAGCAGTTACGAACAGGGGGCTCACACTGAAGCTTTCTTT.

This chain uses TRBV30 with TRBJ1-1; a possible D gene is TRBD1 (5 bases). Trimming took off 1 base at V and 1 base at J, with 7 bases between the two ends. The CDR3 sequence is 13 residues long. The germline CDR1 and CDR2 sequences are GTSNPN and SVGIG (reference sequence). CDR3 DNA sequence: TGTGCCTGGAGTGAGGGGAAGAACACTGAAGCTTTCTTT. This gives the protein CAWSEGKNTEAFF.

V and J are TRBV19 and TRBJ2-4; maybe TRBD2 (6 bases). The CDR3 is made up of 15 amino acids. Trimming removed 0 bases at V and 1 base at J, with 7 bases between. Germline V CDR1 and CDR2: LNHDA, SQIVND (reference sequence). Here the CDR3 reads CASSIDRGAKNIQYF. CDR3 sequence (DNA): TGTGCCAGTAGTATAGATCGGGGGGCCAAAAACATTCAGTACTTC.

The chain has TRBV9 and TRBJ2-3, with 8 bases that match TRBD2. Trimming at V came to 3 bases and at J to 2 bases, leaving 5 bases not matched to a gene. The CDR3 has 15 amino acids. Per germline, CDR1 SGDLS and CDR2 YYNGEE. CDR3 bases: TGTGCCAGCAGCGCGGGGGGGGACTCCACAGATACGCAGTATTTT. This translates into CASSAGGDSTDTQYF.

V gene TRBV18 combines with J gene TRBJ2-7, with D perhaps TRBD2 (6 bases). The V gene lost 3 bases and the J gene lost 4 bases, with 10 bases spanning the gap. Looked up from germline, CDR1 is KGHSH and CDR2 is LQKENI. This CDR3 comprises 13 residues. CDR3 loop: CASSPRENYEQYF. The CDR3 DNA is TGTGCCAGCTCACCCCGGGAGAATTACGAGCAGTACTTC. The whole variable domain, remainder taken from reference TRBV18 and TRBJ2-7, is NAGVMQNPRHLVRRRGQEARLRCSPMKGHSHVYWYRQLPEEGLKFMVYLQKENIIDESGMPKERFSAEFPKEGPSILRIQQVVRGDSAAYFCASSPRENYEQYFGPGTRLTVT.

The CDR3 here is CASSKHLGGRDTYEQYF. For the CDR3, the DNA is TGTGCCAGCAGCAAGCACCTCGGGGGGCGAGATACCTACGAGCAGTACTTC. The V and J genes are TRBV7-9 and TRBJ2-7; D perhaps matches TRBD2 (7 bases). The CDR3 has 17 residues. Germline loops: CDR1 SEHNR, CDR2 FQNEAQ (reference sequence). V was shortened by 5 bases and J by 2 bases, with 22 bases between the two germline ends.

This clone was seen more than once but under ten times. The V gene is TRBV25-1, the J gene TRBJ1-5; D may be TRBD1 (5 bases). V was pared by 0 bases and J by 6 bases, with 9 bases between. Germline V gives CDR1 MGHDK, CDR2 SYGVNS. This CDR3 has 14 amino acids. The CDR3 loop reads CASSEYRVGQPQHF. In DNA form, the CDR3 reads TGTGCCAGCAGTGAATACAGGGTGGGTCAGCCCCAGCATTTT.

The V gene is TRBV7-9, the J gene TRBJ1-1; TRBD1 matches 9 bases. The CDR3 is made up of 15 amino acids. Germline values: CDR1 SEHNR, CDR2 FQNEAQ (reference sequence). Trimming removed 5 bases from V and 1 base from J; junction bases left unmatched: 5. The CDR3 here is CASSPGTGQNTEAFF. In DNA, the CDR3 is TGTGCCAGCAGCCCGGGGACAGGGCAGAACACTGAAGCTTTCTTT.

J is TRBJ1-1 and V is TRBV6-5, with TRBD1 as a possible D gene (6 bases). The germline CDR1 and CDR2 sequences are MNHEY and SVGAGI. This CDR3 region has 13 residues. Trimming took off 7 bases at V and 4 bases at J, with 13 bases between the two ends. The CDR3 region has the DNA TGTGCCAGCACTTTAACAGGGTTCACTGAAGCTTTCTTT. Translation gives CASTLTGFTEAFF.

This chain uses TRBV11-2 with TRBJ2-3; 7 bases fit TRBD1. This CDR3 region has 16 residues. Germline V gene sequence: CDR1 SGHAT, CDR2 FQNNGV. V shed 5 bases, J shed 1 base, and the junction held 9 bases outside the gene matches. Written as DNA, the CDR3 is TGTGCCAGCAGCCCCCGGACAGGTTGGGGCACAGATACGCAGTATTTT. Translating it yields CASSPRTGWGTDTQYF.

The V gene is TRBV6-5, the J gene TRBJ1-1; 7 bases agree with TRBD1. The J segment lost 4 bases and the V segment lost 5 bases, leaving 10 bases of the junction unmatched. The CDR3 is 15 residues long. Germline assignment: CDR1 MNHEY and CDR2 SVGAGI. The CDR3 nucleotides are TGTGCCAGCAGTCCACAGGGGATCGCTCTCACTGAAGCTTTCTTT. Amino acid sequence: CASSPQGIALTEAFF.

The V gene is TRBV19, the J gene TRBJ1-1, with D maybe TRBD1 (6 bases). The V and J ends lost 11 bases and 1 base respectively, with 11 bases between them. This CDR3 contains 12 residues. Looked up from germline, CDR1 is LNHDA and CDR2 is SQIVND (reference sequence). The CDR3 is CAGLGQNTEAFF. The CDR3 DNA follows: TGTGCCGGACTGGGACAGAACACTGAAGCTTTCTTT. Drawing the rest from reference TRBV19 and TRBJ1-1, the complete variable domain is DGGITQSPKYLFRKEGQNVTLSCEQNLNHDAMYWYRQDPGQGLRLIYYSQIVNDFQKGDIAEGYSVSREKKESFPLTVTSAQKNPTAFYLCAGLGQNTEAFFGQGTRLTVV.

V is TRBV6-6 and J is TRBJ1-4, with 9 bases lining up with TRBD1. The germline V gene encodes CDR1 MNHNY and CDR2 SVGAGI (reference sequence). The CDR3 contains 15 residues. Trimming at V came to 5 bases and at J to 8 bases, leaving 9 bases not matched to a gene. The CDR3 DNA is TGTGCCAGCAGTACCCCGGACAGGGGATTAGAAAAACTGTTTTTT. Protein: CASSTPDRGLEKLFF.

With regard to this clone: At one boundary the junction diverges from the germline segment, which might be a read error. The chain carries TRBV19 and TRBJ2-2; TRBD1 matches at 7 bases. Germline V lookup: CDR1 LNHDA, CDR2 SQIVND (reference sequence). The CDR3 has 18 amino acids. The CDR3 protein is CASSKQRSRGTNTGELFF. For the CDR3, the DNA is TGTGCCAGCAGTAAACAGAGAAGCAGGGGGACGAACACCGGGGAGCTGTTTTTT.

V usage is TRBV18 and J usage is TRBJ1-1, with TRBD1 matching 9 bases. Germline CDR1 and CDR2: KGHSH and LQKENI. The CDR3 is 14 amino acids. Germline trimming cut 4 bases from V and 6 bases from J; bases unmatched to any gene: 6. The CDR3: CASSRRDRVAEAFF. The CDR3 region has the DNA TGTGCCAGCTCACGGCGGGACAGGGTGGCTGAAGCTTTCTTT.

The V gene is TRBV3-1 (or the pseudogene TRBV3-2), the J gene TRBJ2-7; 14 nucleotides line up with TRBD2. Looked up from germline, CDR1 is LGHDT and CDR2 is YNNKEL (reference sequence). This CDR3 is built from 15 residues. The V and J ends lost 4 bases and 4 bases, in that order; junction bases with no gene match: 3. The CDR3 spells CASSRTSGGTYEQYF. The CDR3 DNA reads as TGTGCCAGCAGCCGGACTAGCGGGGGGACATACGAGCAGTACTTC.

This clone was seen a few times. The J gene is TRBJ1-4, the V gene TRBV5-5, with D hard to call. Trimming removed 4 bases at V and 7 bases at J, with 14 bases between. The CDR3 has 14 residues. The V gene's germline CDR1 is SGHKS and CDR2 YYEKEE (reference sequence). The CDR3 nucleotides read TGTGCCAGCAGCGGGCCACCTAAAGGTGAAAAACTGTTTTTT. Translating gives CASSGPPKGEKLFF.